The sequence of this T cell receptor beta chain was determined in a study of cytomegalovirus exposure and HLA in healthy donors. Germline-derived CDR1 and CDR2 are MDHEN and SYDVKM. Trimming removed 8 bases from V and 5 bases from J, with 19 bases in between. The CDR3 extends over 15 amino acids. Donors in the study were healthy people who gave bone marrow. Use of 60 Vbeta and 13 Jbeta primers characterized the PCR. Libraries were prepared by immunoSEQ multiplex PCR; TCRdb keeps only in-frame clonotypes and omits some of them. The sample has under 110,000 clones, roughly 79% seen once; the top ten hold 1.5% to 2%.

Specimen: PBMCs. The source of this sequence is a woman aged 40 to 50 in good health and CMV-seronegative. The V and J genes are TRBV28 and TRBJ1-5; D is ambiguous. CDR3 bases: TGTGCCAGCTCAATCGACAATGCTCGCCATCAGCCCCAGCATTTT. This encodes CASSIDNARHQPQHF.